A single sample gave rise to the 18 T cell receptor beta chains below, sequenced in a study of blood T cell repertoires in COVID-19. Only in-frame clones appear in the TCRdb table, and some are missing; sequencing was by immunoSEQ multiplex PCR. Of roughly 440,000 clones in the sample, roughly 88% were seen once. The specimen sequenced was peripheral blood. The source of these receptors is a woman aged 50 to 60 with COVID-19, enrolled during active disease.

The chain is built from TRBV9 and TRBJ1-1; TRBD1 matches 7 bases. Losses at the gene ends were 2 bases for V and 2 bases for J; bases not matched to a gene: 6. Germline V gives CDR1 SGDLS, CDR2 YYNGEE. This CDR3 is 15 amino acids long. The CDR3, as DNA: TGTGCCAGCAGCGTCGACGGGACAGTTAACACTGAAGCTTTCTTT. This gives the protein CASSVDGTVNTEAFF.

The J gene is TRBJ2-5, the V gene TRBV5-4; D gene uncertain. The CDR3 runs to 14 residues. Germline loops: CDR1 SGHNT, CDR2 YYREEE (reference sequence). V was clipped by 5 bases and J by 2 bases, with 13 bases between them. The CDR3 reads CASSLVSSQETQYF. CDR3 nucleotide sequence: TGTGCCAGCAGTCTTGTAAGCTCACAAGAGACCCAGTACTTC.

V usage is TRBV19 and J usage is TRBJ2-1, with 11 bases fitting TRBD2. Looked up from germline, CDR1 is LNHDA and CDR2 is SQIVND (reference sequence). V was clipped by 5 bases and J by 6 bases; unmatched bases: 6. CDR3 length: 15 amino acids. This CDR3 reads CASSSLAGGLNEQFF. The CDR3 DNA sequence: TGTGCCAGTAGTTCCCTAGCGGGGGGCCTCAATGAGCAGTTCTTC.

V and J are TRBV30 and TRBJ1-5, with 8 bases fitting TRBD1. Germline CDR1 reads GTSNPN; CDR2 reads SVGIG (reference sequence). The CDR3 has 14 residues. Trimming took 3 bases from V and 6 from J; bases not matched to a gene: 7. The CDR3 nucleotides read TGTGCCTGGAGCGCAGGGGGCGCGGGTCAGCCCCAGCATTTT. The encoded protein is CAWSAGGAGQPQHF.

This rearrangement joins TRBV19 to TRBJ1-5; 8 bases fit TRBD1. V was pared by 2 bases and J by 1 base, with 4 bases of the junction left unmatched. The germline gives CDR1 LNHDA, CDR2 SQIVND (reference sequence). CDR3 length equals 16 residues. DNA for the CDR3: TGTGCCAGTAGTATACAGGGGGCGCTGAGCAATCAGCCCCAGCATTTT. As protein: CASSIQGALSNQPQHF.

The J gene is TRBJ1-3, the V gene TRBV5-1; D call uncertain. This CDR3 has 13 residues. The germline V gene encodes CDR1 SGHRS and CDR2 YFSETQ. The ends were cut back, 6 bases at V and 1 base at J, with 8 bases in the middle. The CDR3, as DNA: TGCGCCAGCAAACAGTCGTCTGGAAACACCATATATTTT. Translating it yields CASKQSSGNTIYF.

This clone was found once. The chain has TRBV10-3 and TRBJ1-6, with 7 bases aligning to TRBD1. Germline lookup yields CDR1 ENHRY and CDR2 SYGVKD. Germline trimming cut 10 bases from V and 5 bases from J; bases unmatched to any gene: 5. The CDR3 runs 13 residues. CDR3 sequence: CATTGEDNSPLHF. The CDR3 nucleotides read TGTGCCACAACAGGGGAGGATAATTCACCCCTCCACTTT.

The CDR3 loop is CASSLPGTGPYEQYF. CDR3 in DNA: TGTGCCAGCAGCCTCCCGGGGACAGGGCCCTACGAGCAGTACTTC. The chain recombines TRBV5-6 with TRBJ2-7; TRBD1 matches 9 bases. The CDR3 extends over 15 amino acids. The trim removed 4 bases at V and 2 bases at J, leaving 7 bases unmatched. Germline V gives CDR1 SGHDT, CDR2 YYEEEE.

The V and J genes are TRBV9 and TRBJ2-1; a weak D match, TRBD1 (5 bases). V was cut by 4 bases and J by 6 bases, with 20 bases left in between. The CDR3 runs 16 residues. CDR1 is SGDLS and CDR2 is YYNGEE in the germline V gene. CDR3 loop: CASSPTGAARINEQFF. Here the CDR3 DNA reads TGTGCCAGCAGCCCTACTGGGGCCGCGCGCATCAATGAGCAGTTCTTC.

J is TRBJ1-5 and V is TRBV2; 7 nucleotides align to TRBD1. The CDR3 is made up of 15 amino acids. After removal of 6 bases from V and 0 bases from J, the junction contained 5 bases not matched to a gene. CDR1 is SNHLY, CDR2 FYNNEI, per germline. CDR3 nucleotide sequence: TGTGCCAGCAGCGTACAGGGGCTTAGCAATCAGCCCCAGCATTTT. It translates to CASSVQGLSNQPQHF.

V and J are TRBV11-2 and TRBJ1-4; D gene unclear. The CDR3 contains 15 residues. In germline, CDR1 is SGHAT, CDR2 FQNNGV. The ends were cut back, 3 bases at V and 1 base at J, with 9 bases in the middle. CDR3 DNA: TGTGCCAGCAGCTTTTTTTCGGGAACTAATGAAAAACTGTTTTTT. It encodes CASSFFSGTNEKLFF.

The chain uses TRBV19 and TRBJ1-6; TRBD1 matches 7 bases. CDR3 length: 17 amino acids. V was pared by 7 bases and J by 5 bases, with 14 bases of the junction left unmatched. Looked up from germline, CDR1 is LNHDA and CDR2 is SQIVND (reference sequence). The chain's CDR3 is CASNNYQGGGNNSPLHF. The CDR3 DNA reads as TGTGCCAGTAACAACTACCAGGGGGGAGGTAATAATTCACCCCTCCACTTT.

This chain joins TRBV29-1 and TRBJ1-2; the D is unclear. The germline gives CDR1 SQVTM, CDR2 ANQGSEA. Trimming left V 7 bases short and J 8 bases short, with 14 bases between. The CDR3 is 11 amino acids. The CDR3 DNA follows: TGCAGCGATACGACGGGGAGCGGCTACACCTTC. Encoded protein: CSDTTGSGYTF.

This clone occurred once. The sample has other DNA sequences that encode this CDR3 too. The chain recombines TRBV6-5 with TRBJ1-2; TRBD1 agrees at 8 bases. Germline V gene sequence: CDR1 MNHEY, CDR2 SVGAGI. With 7 bases clipped from V and 6 bases from J, the junction kept 7 bases outside the gene matches. The CDR3 spans 13 residues. Here the CDR3 reads CASNPTGENGYTF. CDR3 sequence (DNA): TGTGCCAGCAACCCGACAGGGGAGAATGGCTACACCTTC.

This sequence joins TRBV18 and TRBJ1-2; 9 positions agree with TRBD1. Germline V gene lookup returns CDR1 KGHSH and CDR2 LQKENI. V dropped 4 bases and J dropped 6; count of bases not matched to a gene: 15. This CDR3 is 17 amino acids long. The CDR3 reads CASSREQGAPGGDGYTF. In DNA form, the CDR3 reads TGTGCCAGCTCACGAGAACAGGGGGCGCCGGGAGGAGATGGCTACACCTTC. Looking up the rest from reference TRBV18 and TRBJ1-2 gives the full variable domain: NAGVMQNPRHLVRRRGQEARLRCSPMKGHSHVYWYRQLPEEGLKFMVYLQKENIIDESGMPKERFSAEFPKEGPSILRIQQVVRGDSAAYFCASSREQGAPGGDGYTFGSGTRLTVV.

The chain carries TRBV27 and TRBJ2-5; 10 nucleotides align to TRBD2. Losses at the gene ends were 5 bases for V and 5 bases for J; bases not matched to a gene: 11. The CDR3 runs 16 residues. In germline, CDR1 is MNHEY, CDR2 SMNVEV (reference sequence). The CDR3 loop reads CASSTKRGGQGETQYF. The CDR3 DNA follows: TGTGCCAGCAGTACCAAGCGGGGGGGCCAGGGTGAGACCCAGTACTTC.

The rearrangement uses TRBV6-6 and TRBJ2-5, with D tentatively TRBD2 (6 bases). Trimming took 6 bases from V and 5 from J, leaving 10 bases between them. The CDR3 is made up of 12 amino acids. Germline CDR1 MNHNY, CDR2 SVGAGI (reference sequence). In DNA form, the CDR3 reads TGTGCCAGCAGGCATCGGGGGGAGACCCAGTACTTC. It encodes CASRHRGETQYF.

The chain joins TRBV10-3 to TRBJ2-7; no firm D call. Trimming shortened V by 2 bases and J by 5 bases, and 10 bases separated the two germline ends. This CDR3 comprises 13 residues. Germline V CDR1 and CDR2: ENHRY, SYGVKD. The CDR3 DNA reads TGTGCCATCAGTGAGGAAAGTAGAGACGAGCAGTACTTC. This gives the protein CAISEESRDEQYF.